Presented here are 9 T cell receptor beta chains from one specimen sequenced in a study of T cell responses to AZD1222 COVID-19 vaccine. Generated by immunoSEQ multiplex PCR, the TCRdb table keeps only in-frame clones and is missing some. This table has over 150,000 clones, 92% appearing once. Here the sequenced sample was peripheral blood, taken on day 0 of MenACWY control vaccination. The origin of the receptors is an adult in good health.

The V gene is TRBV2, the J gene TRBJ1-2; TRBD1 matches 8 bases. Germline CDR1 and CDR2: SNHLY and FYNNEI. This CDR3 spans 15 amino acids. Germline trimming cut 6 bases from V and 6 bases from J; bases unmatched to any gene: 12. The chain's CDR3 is CASSTRQGSQNGYTF. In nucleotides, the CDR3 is TGTGCCAGCAGCACCCGACAGGGGTCACAGAATGGCTACACCTTC.

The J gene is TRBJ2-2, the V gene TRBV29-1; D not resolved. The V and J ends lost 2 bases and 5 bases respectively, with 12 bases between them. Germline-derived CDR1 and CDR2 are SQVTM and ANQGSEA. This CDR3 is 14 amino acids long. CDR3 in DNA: TGCAGCGTTGAAAACCGGATAGGGACCGGGGAGCTGTTTTTT. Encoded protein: CSVENRIGTGELFF.

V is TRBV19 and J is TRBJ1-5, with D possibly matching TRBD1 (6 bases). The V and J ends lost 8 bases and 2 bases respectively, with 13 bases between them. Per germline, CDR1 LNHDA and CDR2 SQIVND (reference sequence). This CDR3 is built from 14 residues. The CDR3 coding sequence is TGTGCCAGTGGCCGGGGGGCGGGCAATCAGCCCCAGCATTTT. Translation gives CASGRGAGNQPQHF.

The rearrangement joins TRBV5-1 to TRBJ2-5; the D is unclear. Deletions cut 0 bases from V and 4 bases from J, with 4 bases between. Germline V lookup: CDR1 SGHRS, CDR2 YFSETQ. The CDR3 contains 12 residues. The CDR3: CASSLEVETQYF. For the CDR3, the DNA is TGCGCCAGCAGCTTGGAGGTAGAGACCCAGTACTTC.

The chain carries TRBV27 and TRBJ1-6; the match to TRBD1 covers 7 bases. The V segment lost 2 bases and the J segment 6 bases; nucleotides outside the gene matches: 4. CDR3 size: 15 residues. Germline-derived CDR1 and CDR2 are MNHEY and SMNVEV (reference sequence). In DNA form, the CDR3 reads TGTGCCAGCAGTTTACGGGACAGCTCTAATTCACCCCTCCACTTT. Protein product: CASSLRDSSNSPLHF.

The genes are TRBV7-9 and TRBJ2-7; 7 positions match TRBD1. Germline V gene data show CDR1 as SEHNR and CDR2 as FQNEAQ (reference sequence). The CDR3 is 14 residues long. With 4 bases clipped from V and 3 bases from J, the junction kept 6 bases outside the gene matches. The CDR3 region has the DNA TGTGCCAGCAGCTCGGGGACAGCGTTCTACGAGCAGTACTTC. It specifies CASSSGTAFYEQYF.

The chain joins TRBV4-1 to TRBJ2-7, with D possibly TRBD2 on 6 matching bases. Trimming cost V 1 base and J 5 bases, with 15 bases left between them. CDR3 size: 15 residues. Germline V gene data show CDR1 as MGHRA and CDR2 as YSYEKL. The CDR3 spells CASSQGAGPRNEQYF. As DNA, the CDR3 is TGCGCCAGCAGCCAAGGGGCGGGACCCCGAAACGAGCAGTACTTC.

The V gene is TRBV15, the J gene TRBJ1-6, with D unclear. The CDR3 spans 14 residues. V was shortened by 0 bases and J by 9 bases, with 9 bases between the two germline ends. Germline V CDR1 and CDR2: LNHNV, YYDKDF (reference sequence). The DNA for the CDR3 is TGTGCCACCAGCAGAGACCCGGAAGTTTCACCCCTCCACTTT. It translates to CATSRDPEVSPLHF.

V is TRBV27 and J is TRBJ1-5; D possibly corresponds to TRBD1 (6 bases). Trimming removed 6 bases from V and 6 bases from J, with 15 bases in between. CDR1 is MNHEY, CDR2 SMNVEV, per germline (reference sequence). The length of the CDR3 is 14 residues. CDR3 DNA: TGTGCCAGCAGGACGGGTGGGGGCGGTCAGCCCCAGCATTTT. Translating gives CASRTGGGGQPQHF.